The 15 T cell receptor beta chains below were found in one sample sequenced in a study of blood T cell repertoires in COVID-19 (dated by TCRdb to the early 2020s). Library preparation was by the immunoSEQ multiplex PCR assay. Not all clones reach the TCRdb copy of this immuneACCESS table, which keeps in-frame sequences only. Checked studies attribute under half of the gap to unresolved V genes and leave the rest unexplained. This sample holds approximately 110,000 clones; more than 75% were observed only once. In total, the top ten clones hold 6.5% to 10% of the sample. The sequencing sample was made of peripheral blood. The receptor source for this set is a man in his sixties or seventies with acute or convalescent COVID-19.

This clone showed up just a few times. The genes are TRBV6-5 and TRBJ1-3; tentative D call: TRBD1 (6 bases). V lost 8 bases and J 2 bases, leaving 10 bases between the germline ends. Germline V gene lookup returns CDR1 MNHEY and CDR2 SVGAGI. CDR3 length: 13 residues. This CDR3 is CASRGGAGNTIYF. The CDR3 coding sequence is TGTGCCAGCCGAGGGGGGGCTGGAAACACCATATATTTT.

This clone was seen only a few times. The chain employs TRBV7-9 and TRBJ2-1; TRBD1 aligns across 7 bases. This CDR3 contains 18 residues. V lost 3 bases to trimming and J lost 0 bases; unmatched junction nucleotides: 11. Germline V gene sequence: CDR1 SEHNR, CDR2 FQNEAQ (reference sequence). DNA for the CDR3: TGTGCCAGCAGCTTTACAGGGGCCCTAAGGAGCTCCTACAATGAGCAGTTCTTC. Protein sequence: CASSFTGALRSSYNEQFF.

The chain couples TRBV3-1 (or the pseudogene TRBV3-2) to TRBJ2-7; D not certain. Trimming pared 1 base from V and 6 bases from J, leaving 13 bases between. Per the germline V gene, CDR1 is LGHDT and CDR2 is YNNKEL (reference sequence). This CDR3 spans 14 amino acids. This CDR3 reads CASSQVPLMGEQYF. The DNA of the CDR3 is TGTGCCAGCAGCCAAGTTCCACTAATGGGCGAGCAGTACTTC.

With regard to this clone: The sample holds other DNA sequences that translate to the same CDR3. This chain uses TRBV18 with TRBJ1-1; D is perhaps TRBD1 (6 bases). This CDR3 contains 14 residues. V gave up 6 bases and J gave up 1 base, with 12 bases separating them. Germline V gene data show CDR1 as KGHSH and CDR2 as LQKENI. The CDR3 DNA reads as TGTGCCAGCTCCCCTGGACAGACGAACACTGAAGCTTTCTTT. This translates into CASSPGQTNTEAFF.

This chain connects TRBV27 to TRBJ2-7, with 7 bases matching TRBD2. CDR1 is MNHEY and CDR2 is SMNVEV in the germline V gene (reference sequence). The CDR3 extends over 14 amino acids. V was clipped by 3 bases and J by 1 base; unmatched bases: 3. In nucleotides, the CDR3 is TGTGCCAGCAGTTTCAGGGAGGGGTCCTACGAGCAGTACTTC. Protein product: CASSFREGSYEQYF.

This clone was counted a few times. V gene TRBV5-4 combines with J gene TRBJ2-1; D call uncertain. CDR1 is SGHNT, CDR2 YYREEE, per germline (reference sequence). Trimming removed 0 bases at V and 0 bases at J, with 7 bases between. The CDR3 totals 15 residues. This CDR3 reads CASSLAKSSYNEQFF. CDR3 DNA: TGTGCCAGCAGCTTGGCGAAGAGCTCCTACAATGAGCAGTTCTTC.

The genes are TRBV10-3 and TRBJ2-3; tentative D call: TRBD1 (6 bases). Germline V gives CDR1 ENHRY, CDR2 SYGVKD. This CDR3 contains 13 residues. The ends were cut back, 8 bases at V and 10 bases at J, with 19 bases in the middle. The CDR3 DNA follows: TGTGCCATCCGGGACAATTCTGAAGTTTCGCAGTATTTT. Its translation: CAIRDNSEVSQYF.

The chain has TRBV6-5 and TRBJ1-2, with D perhaps TRBD1 (5 bases). CDR3 length: 15 residues. V was trimmed by 5 bases and J by 0 bases, leaving 13 bases between them. Germline V lookup: CDR1 MNHEY, CDR2 SVGAGI. The CDR3 reads CASSKSRVPNYGYTF. CDR3 nucleotides: TGTGCCAGCAGTAAGTCCAGGGTTCCTAACTATGGCTACACCTTC.

The J gene is TRBJ2-3, the V gene TRBV19; the D is unclear. This CDR3 is 13 amino acids long. Trimming removed 5 bases from V and 3 bases from J, with 9 bases in between. Germline V gene sequence: CDR1 LNHDA, CDR2 SQIVND (reference sequence). The CDR3 sequence is CASSPGQTDTQYF. Here the CDR3 DNA reads TGTGCCAGTAGTCCGGGTCAGACAGATACGCAGTATTTT.

V and J are TRBV7-8 and TRBJ1-6, with TRBD1 identical over 7 bases. The length of the CDR3 is 14 residues. Germline trimming cut 1 base from V and 14 bases from J; bases unmatched to any gene: 8. Germline-derived CDR1 and CDR2 are SGHVS and FQNEAQ. CDR3 sequence: CASSLGQGKVALHF. The CDR3 coding sequence is TGTGCCAGCAGCTTAGGACAGGGCAAAGTTGCCCTCCACTTT.

The rearrangement links TRBV10-3 to TRBJ1-1, with 8 bases matching TRBD1. Germline V gene sequence: CDR1 ENHRY, CDR2 SYGVKD. The V gene end was trimmed by 6 bases and the J gene end by 1 base; junction bases not matched to a gene: 1. CDR3 length: 13 amino acids. CDR3 coding DNA: TGTGCCATCAGCGGACAGGGGAACACTGAAGCTTTCTTT. It encodes CAISGQGNTEAFF.

V and J are TRBV5-1 and TRBJ1-1; the D gene is possibly TRBD1 (6 bases). Trimming cost V 6 bases and J 3 bases, with 18 bases left between them. This CDR3 has 15 residues. CDR1 is SGHRS and CDR2 is YFSETQ in the germline V gene. Here the CDR3 DNA reads TGCGCCAGCACCCCAACAGGGAGGGAGCACACTGAAGCTTTCTTT. This gives the protein CASTPTGREHTEAFF.

V and J are TRBV4-1 and TRBJ1-4; D remains unclear. Germline lookup yields CDR1 MGHRA and CDR2 YSYEKL. Trimming left V 1 base short and J 8 bases short, with 17 bases between. The length of the CDR3 is 16 residues. The CDR3 sequence: CASSQGSSGVGEKLFF. CDR3 in DNA: TGCGCCAGCAGCCAAGGTTCCTCCGGGGTTGGGGAAAAACTGTTTTTT.

This chain uses TRBV6-6 with TRBJ1-5; 7 bases line up with TRBD1. Germline trimming cut 2 bases from V and 2 bases from J; bases unmatched to any gene: 6. Germline V gives CDR1 MNHNY, CDR2 SVGAGI (reference sequence). CDR3 length equals 16 residues. The CDR3 nucleotides read TGTGCCAGCAGTTACCTACAGGGGCGGGGCAATCAGCCCCAGCATTTT. Its protein is CASSYLQGRGNQPQHF.

This clone has just a few counts. V gene TRBV9 combines with J gene TRBJ2-2; 7 nucleotides match TRBD2. Germline CDR1 is SGDLS and CDR2 is YYNGEE. The CDR3 totals 15 residues. The V segment lost 0 bases and the J segment 5 bases; nucleotides outside the gene matches: 4. DNA for the CDR3: TGTGCCAGCAGCGTAGTCGGCGGGGGAACCGGGGAGCTGTTTTTT. This sequence encodes CASSVVGGGTGELFF. The full variable domain, completed using reference TRBV9 and TRBJ2-2, is DSGVTQTPKHLITATGQRVTLRCSPRSGDLSVYWYQQSLDQGLQFLIQYYNGEERAKGNILERFSAQQFPDLHSELNLSSLELGDSALYFCASSVVGGGTGELFFGEGSRLTVL.